Listed here are 25 T cell receptor beta chains from one sample, sequenced in a study of CD8 T cells in ankylosing spondylitis. TCRdb fed the 5' RACE reads into MiXCR, producing one record per CDR3 protein. The table has about 240,000 distinct CDR3 sequences, over 8.5% seen once. Material for sequencing was blood, either unsorted or a sorted T cell fraction (not recorded which). The receptors stem from a male donor with ankylosing spondylitis or in good health (not recorded which).

This clonotype was counted a few times. V and J are TRBV7-2 and TRBJ1-4; no clear D gene. Looked up from germline, CDR1 is SGHTA and CDR2 is FQGNSA. The CDR3 is 14 amino acids. V lost 5 bases and J lost 7, with 14 bases in between. The CDR3: CASSASGRLEKLFF. The CDR3 nucleotides are TGTGCCAGCAGCGCTAGTGGCCGACTTGAAAAACTGTTTTTT.

This clonotype has a count of ten or more. V is TRBV5-1 and J is TRBJ2-1; TRBD1 aligns across 9 bases. The length of the CDR3 is 13 residues. The J segment lost 6 bases and the V segment lost 3 bases, leaving 1 base of the junction unmatched. The germline V gene has CDR1 SGHRS and CDR2 YFSETQ. CDR3 loop: CASSSTGGNEQFF. CDR3 coding DNA: TGCGCCAGCAGCTCGACAGGGGGCAATGAGCAGTTCTTC.

The sample holds many counts of this clonotype. This sequence joins TRBV5-8 and TRBJ2-3; a possible D gene is TRBD1 (6 bases). V lost 3 bases and J 3 bases, leaving 14 bases between the germline ends. In germline, CDR1 is SGHTS, CDR2 YDEGEE. There are 15 residues in the CDR3. CDR3 nucleotide sequence: TGTGCCAGCAGCTGGACAGTTTATTCGACAGATACGCAGTATTTT. Encoded protein: CASSWTVYSTDTQYF.

This chain joins TRBV2 and TRBJ1-4; D is unclear. V lost 6 bases, J lost 2 bases, and 7 bases lay in between. Germline V gene data show CDR1 as SNHLY and CDR2 as FYNNEI. CDR3 length: 13 amino acids. The CDR3 region has the DNA TGTGCCAGCAGAGGCGACACTAATGAAAAACTGTTTTTT. Protein: CASRGDTNEKLFF.

This clonotype was found many times. This chain connects TRBV12-5 to TRBJ2-3; TRBD2 agrees at 10 bases. CDR3 length: 18 residues. Losses at the gene ends were 0 bases for V and 0 bases for J; bases not matched to a gene: 6. Germline V gives CDR1 LGHNT, CDR2 FRNRAP. The CDR3 DNA reads as TGTGCTAGTGGTTTGGTCACTAGCGGGGTGCATAGCACAGATACGCAGTATTTT. Translating it yields CASGLVTSGVHSTDTQYF.

At least ten counts were recorded for this clonotype. The chain employs TRBV6-1 and TRBJ1-1; no reliable D call. CDR3 size: 16 residues. In germline, CDR1 is MNHNS, CDR2 SASEGT. V was cut by 7 bases and J by 5 bases, with 23 bases left in between. The CDR3 DNA is TGTGCCAGCATTGGCGGTGGTCCCTCGGTGAGGACTGAAGCTTTCTTT. Translation: CASIGGGPSVRTEAFF.

In this sample, this clonotype turned up many times. The genes are TRBV3-1 and TRBJ2-1; D might be TRBD1 (5 bases). From germline, CDR1 is LGHDT and CDR2 YNNKEL (reference sequence). This CDR3 contains 14 residues. Trimming pared 6 bases from V and 10 bases from J, leaving 19 bases between. This chain's CDR3 is CASSRRTLVGEQFF. In DNA form, the CDR3 reads TGTGCCAGCAGTCGGCGGACACTGGTAGGGGAGCAGTTCTTC.

About this clonotype itself: At one end, the junction sequence differs from germline, possibly due to a read error. The rearrangement joins TRBV7-9 to TRBJ1-1; D call uncertain. Germline CDR1 reads SEHNR; CDR2 reads FQNEAQ (reference sequence). This CDR3 is built from 13 residues. This CDR3 is CASSRFGSTEALF. CDR3 in DNA: TGTGCCAGCAGCCGATTTGGTAGCACTGAAGCTTTGTTT.

This clonotype was found many times. The chain recombines TRBV20-1 with TRBJ1-2; D is undetermined. The CDR3 consists of 14 residues. Germline V gene data show CDR1 as DFQATT and CDR2 as SNEGSKA (reference sequence). V was trimmed by 6 bases and J by 4 bases, leaving 18 bases between them. The CDR3 spells CSAPLTDGPYGYTF. Here the CDR3 DNA reads TGCAGTGCCCCCCTGACCGACGGACCCTATGGCTACACCTTC.

This clonotype was found a few times. The J gene is TRBJ2-7, the V gene TRBV2; 10 positions match TRBD1. After removal of 11 bases from V and 0 bases from J, the junction contained 4 bases not matched to a gene. The CDR3 length is 13 residues. The germline V gene has CDR1 SNHLY and CDR2 FYNNEI. The CDR3 nucleotides are TGTGCCGGACAGGGGGTTCCCTCCTACGAGCAGTACTTC. It specifies CAGQGVPSYEQYF.

This clonotype was observed at least ten times. The genes are TRBV28 and TRBJ2-3; 8 bases match TRBD1. From germline, CDR1 is MDHEN and CDR2 SYDVKM. J gave up 3 bases and V 4 bases, and 3 bases lay outside the gene matches. The CDR3 loop spans 14 amino acids. The CDR3 spells CASSSGGRTDTQYF. CDR3 bases: TGTGCCAGCAGTTCAGGGGGCAGGACAGATACGCAGTATTTT.

The chain employs TRBV15 and TRBJ2-2, with D unresolved. V shed 0 bases and J shed 7 bases, with 3 bases lying between them. The CDR3 contains 12 residues. Per the germline V gene, CDR1 is LNHNV and CDR2 is YYDKDF (reference sequence). The CDR3 DNA reads as TGTGCCACCAGCAGAGATCGCGGGGAGCTGTTTTTT. Its translation is CATSRDRGELFF.

The table lists this clonotype with a few counts. The chain has TRBV2 and TRBJ2-7, with D possibly called TRBD1 or TRBD2 (5 bases each). The germline gives CDR1 SNHLY, CDR2 FYNNEI. Trimming stripped 3 bases from V and 2 bases from J, with 17 bases between. There are 16 residues in the CDR3. CDR3 bases: TGTGCCAGCAGTGATCGGGGAGAAGGGGACCCCTACGAGCAGTACTTC. As protein: CASSDRGEGDPYEQYF.

The sample holds many counts of this clonotype. The rearrangement links TRBV12-3 or TRBV12-4 to TRBJ1-2; a possible D gene is TRBD1 (5 bases). Trimming stripped 11 bases from V and 6 bases from J, with 16 bases between. CDR3 length equals 12 residues. CDR3 in amino acids: CAAGTRVHGYTF. The CDR3 nucleotides are TGTGCCGCTGGGACGAGGGTGCATGGCTACACCTTC.

This clonotype was seen many times. The rearrangement uses TRBV15 and TRBJ2-1; no clear D. Germline loops: CDR1 LNHNV, CDR2 YYDKDF (reference sequence). Trimming took off 1 base at V and 9 bases at J, with 10 bases between the two ends. The CDR3 runs 13 residues. The CDR3, as DNA: TGTGCCACCAGCAGAGGGGTCGCCCGTGAGCAGTTCTTC. This codes for CATSRGVAREQFF.

This clonotype was counted ten times or more. The V gene is TRBV12-3 or TRBV12-4, the J gene TRBJ2-2; unclear D gene. This CDR3 is built from 11 residues. V was shortened by 5 bases and J by 7 bases, with 5 bases between the two germline ends. The CDR3 sequence: CASSPSGELFF. As DNA, the CDR3 is TGTGCCAGCAGTCCCAGCGGGGAGCTGTTTTTT.

This clonotype was seen repeatedly, ten times or more. The chain employs TRBV4-2 and TRBJ2-1; D tentatively fits TRBD1 or TRBD2 (5 bases each). Trimming removed 3 bases from V and 4 bases from J, with 16 bases in between. There are 16 residues in the CDR3. Germline loops: CDR1 LGHNA, CDR2 YNFKEQ. This CDR3 is CASSHPGTRGYNEQFF. The CDR3 DNA follows: TGTGCCAGCAGCCATCCCGGGACCCGAGGGTACAATGAGCAGTTCTTC.

The rearrangement links TRBV20-1 to TRBJ2-2, with D perhaps TRBD1 or TRBD2 (5 bases each). Trimming removed 3 bases from V and 4 bases from J, with 12 bases in between. The CDR3 spans 14 residues. Germline V lookup: CDR1 DFQATT, CDR2 SNEGSKA (reference sequence). The DNA for the CDR3 is TGCAGTGCTAGGAGGGGCGGAGGCACCGGGGAGCTGTTTTTT. Amino acids: CSARRGGGTGELFF.

This clonotype was counted a few times. The chain couples TRBV24-1 to TRBJ2-1; TRBD2 matches at 14 bases. With 4 bases clipped from V and 4 bases from J, the junction kept 11 bases outside the gene matches. Germline CDR1 is KGHDR and CDR2 is SFDVKD. This CDR3 is 19 amino acids long. The CDR3 region is CATSDPGLAGETQYNEQFF. CDR3 DNA sequence: TGTGCCACCAGTGACCCGGGACTAGCGGGGGAGACCCAGTACAATGAGCAGTTCTTC.

This clonotype was recorded at least ten times. The chain recombines TRBV7-2 with TRBJ2-2, with 8 bases that match TRBD2. After removal of 5 bases from V and 5 bases from J, the junction contained 10 bases not matched to a gene. The CDR3 is 16 residues long. Germline V CDR1 and CDR2: SGHTA, FQGNSA. The CDR3 DNA follows: TGTGCCAGCAGCCTCAAAAGCGGGAGTTCGACCGGGGAGCTGTTTTTT. Protein sequence: CASSLKSGSSTGELFF.

This clonotype was recorded a few times. The chain is built from TRBV29-1 and TRBJ2-1; TRBD1 matches at 10 bases. In germline, CDR1 is SQVTM, CDR2 ANQGSEA. V lost 7 bases, J lost 6 bases, and 9 bases stayed unmatched. CDR3 size: 14 residues. The CDR3 loop reads CSGSGQGGGNEQFF. The DNA for the CDR3 is TGCAGCGGGAGCGGACAGGGGGGTGGCAATGAGCAGTTCTTC.

This clonotype was counted between two and nine times. The gene calls are TRBV15 and TRBJ2-5, with D possibly TRBD2 on 6 matching bases. The length of the CDR3 is 16 residues. The ends were cut back, 5 bases at V and 4 bases at J, with 20 bases in the middle. The germline V gene encodes CDR1 LNHNV and CDR2 YYDKDF (reference sequence). CDR3 sequence: CATSSESTGTGETQYF. The CDR3 bases are TGTGCCACCAGCTCCGAAAGCACCGGGACTGGAGAGACCCAGTACTTC.

This clonotype was seen at least ten times. The gene calls are TRBV12-3 or TRBV12-4 and TRBJ2-3; 8 bases agree with TRBD2. The CDR3 totals 16 residues. The V segment lost 8 bases and the J segment 4 bases; nucleotides outside the gene matches: 14. The CDR3 coding sequence is TGTGCCAGCGCCCTTTCTGGAGCGGGAGAGGCAGATACGCAGTATTTT. Translated: CASALSGAGEADTQYF.

V gene TRBV20-1 combines with J gene TRBJ2-3; TRBD2 aligns across 15 bases. This CDR3 region has 16 residues. J lost 3 bases, V lost 5 bases, and 6 bases had no gene match. CDR1 is DFQATT, CDR2 SNEGSKA, per germline (reference sequence). CDR3 amino acids: CSAPPGLAGGTDTQYF. The CDR3 coding sequence is TGCAGTGCTCCTCCCGGACTAGCGGGAGGGACAGATACGCAGTATTTT.

This clonotype was picked up many times. The chain carries TRBV25-1 and TRBJ2-5; perhaps TRBD1 as D (6 bases). Germline CDR1 is MGHDK and CDR2 is SYGVNS. This CDR3 has 15 amino acids. The V end lost 2 bases, the J end lost 3 bases, and 13 bases lay between the germline ends. CDR3 region: CASSEQGTQEETQYF. The CDR3 nucleotides read TGTGCCAGCAGTGAACAGGGGACCCAGGAAGAGACCCAGTACTTC.